The source of this TCR beta chain is a study of blood T cells in healthy people across ages. General study findings and limits: A conclusive naive versus antigen-experienced comparison was prevented by the unsorted PBMCs.

Trimming shortened V by 1 base and J by 0 bases, and 28 bases separated the two germline ends. Germline CDR1 and CDR2: SGHAT and FQNNGV. The CDR3 spans 22 residues. Turning to this clonotype: Its target is unknown.

Primed by a sample-barcoded 5' primer and a J-beta primer mix, a second PCR proceeded for roughly 7 to 11 cycles. One entry per CDR3 protein, called by TCRdb with MiXCR from the 5' RACE reads. This sample has over a million distinct CDR3 sequences, with under 45% found just once. Sequencing was performed on blood. The chain has TRBV11-2 and TRBJ2-1, with a weak D call TRBD2 (6 bases). The receptor comes from a woman aged 55 to 70 in good health. The CDR3 reads CASSLVEPSGMGGPSSYNEQFF. In DNA, the CDR3 is TGTGCCAGCAGCTTAGTGGAACCGAGTGGGATGGGAGGACCAAGCTCCTACAATGAGCAGTTCTTC.